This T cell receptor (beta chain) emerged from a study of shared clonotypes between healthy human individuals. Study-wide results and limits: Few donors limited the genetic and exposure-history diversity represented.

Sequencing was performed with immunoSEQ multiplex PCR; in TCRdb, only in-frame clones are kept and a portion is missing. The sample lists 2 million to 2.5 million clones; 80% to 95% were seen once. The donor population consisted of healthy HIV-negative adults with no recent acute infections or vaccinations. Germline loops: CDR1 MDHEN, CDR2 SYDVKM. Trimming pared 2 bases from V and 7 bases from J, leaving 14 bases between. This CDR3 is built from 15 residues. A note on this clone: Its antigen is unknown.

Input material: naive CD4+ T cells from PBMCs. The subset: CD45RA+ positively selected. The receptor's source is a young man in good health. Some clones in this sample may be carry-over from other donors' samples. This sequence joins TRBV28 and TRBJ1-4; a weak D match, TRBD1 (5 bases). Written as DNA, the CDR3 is TGTGCCAGCAGTTTAGGGGGGGGAGGTGTTGAAAAACTGTTTTTT. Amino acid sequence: CASSLGGGGVEKLFF. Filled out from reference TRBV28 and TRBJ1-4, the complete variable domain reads DVKVTQSSRYLVKRTGEKVFLECVQDMDHENMFWYRQDPGLGLRLIYFSYDVKMKEKGDIPEGYSVSREKKERFSLILESASTNQTSMYLCASSLGGGGVEKLFFGSGTQLSVL.